A selection of T cell receptor beta chains follows, all from one sample in a study of Graves' ophthalmopathy and Graves' hyperthyroidism. From the multiplex PCR reads, TCRdb called clonotypes with MiXCR, one entry per CDR3 protein. The profile shows over a million distinct CDR3 sequences, around a third of them singletons. Sequenced material: peripheral blood or thyroid tissue (not recorded which). The receptors derive from an adult man with Graves' hyperthyroidism. The CDR3 runs from the conserved cysteine through the conserved F or W. Each record gives: V gene, clone size, D gene, J gene, CDR3 protein, CDR3 DNA. D genes are given only for firm matches. Where a row states a size, it is once, few, many or the class of an expanded clone; other rows omit it.

V gene: TRBV29-1
clone size: .
D gene: .
J gene: TRBJ1-1
CDR3 protein: CSVAGGPTEAFF
CDR3 DNA: TGCAGCGTGGCCGGGGGTCCCACTGAAGCTTTCTTT

V gene: TRBV16
clone size: many
D gene: .
J gene: TRBJ1-2
CDR3 protein: CASTEQAYGYTF
CDR3 DNA: TGTGCCAGCACCGAACAGGCTTATGGCTACACCTTC

V gene: TRBV20-1
clone size: .
D gene: .
J gene: TRBJ2-7
CDR3 protein: CNARDTGMSLEQYF
CDR3 DNA: TGCAATGCTAGAGATACAGGGATGTCGCTCGAGCAGTACTTC

V gene: TRBV6-5
clone size: .
D gene: TRBD1
J gene: TRBJ1-5
CDR3 protein: CASSPIQTGMSNQPQHF
CDR3 DNA: TGTGCCAGCAGCCCCATTCAGACAGGGATGAGCAATCAGCCCCAGCATTTT

V gene: TRBV24-1
clone size: many
D gene: TRBD1
J gene: TRBJ2-5
CDR3 protein: CATSVGQTETQYF
CDR3 DNA: TGTGCCACCAGTGTGGGACAGACAGAGACCCAGTACTTC

V gene: TRBV7-8
clone size: many
D gene: .
J gene: TRBJ2-7
CDR3 protein: CASSLREISYEQYF
CDR3 DNA: TGTGCCAGCAGCTTGCGCGAGATTTCCTACGAGCAGTACTTC

V gene: TRBV7-2
clone size: .
D gene: TRBD1
J gene: TRBJ1-2
CDR3 protein: CASGTGDGYTF
CDR3 DNA: TGTGCCAGCGGGACAGGGGATGGCTACACCTTC

V gene: TRBV19
clone size: few
D gene: .
J gene: TRBJ2-2
CDR3 protein: CASSIRQDIGELFF
CDR3 DNA: TGTGCCAGTAGTATTCGACAGGATATCGGGGAGCTGTTTTTT

V gene: TRBV10-3
clone size: .
D gene: TRBD1
J gene: TRBJ1-2
CDR3 protein: CAISERTGVYGYTF
CDR3 DNA: TGTGCCATCAGTGAGCGGACAGGGGTCTATGGCTACACCTTC

V gene: TRBV2
clone size: .
D gene: .
J gene: TRBJ2-7
CDR3 protein: CASSEEVGAYEQYF
CDR3 DNA: TGTGCCAGCAGTGAAGAAGTGGGGGCCTACGAGCAGTACTTC

V gene: TRBV13
clone size: many
D gene: .
J gene: TRBJ2-6
CDR3 protein: CASSLGRGSGANVLTF
CDR3 DNA: TGTGCCAGCAGCTTAGGACGGGGCTCTGGGGCCAACGTCCTGACTTTC

V gene: TRBV30
clone size: many
D gene: .
J gene: TRBJ2-5
CDR3 protein: CAWSDWIQETQYF
CDR3 DNA: TGTGCCTGGAGTGATTGGATCCAAGAGACCCAGTACTTC

V gene: TRBV4-1
clone size: .
D gene: .
J gene: TRBJ1-1
CDR3 protein: CASSPTRQGRAFF
CDR3 DNA: TGCGCCAGCAGCCCTACACGACAAGGGAGAGCTTTCTTT

V gene: TRBV4-3
clone size: few
D gene: .
J gene: TRBJ2-2
CDR3 protein: CASSQEGGPGELFF
CDR3 DNA: TGCGCCAGCAGCCAAGAGGGCGGCCCCGGGGAGCTGTTTTTT

V gene: TRBV7-9
clone size: many
D gene: TRBD1
J gene: TRBJ1-5
CDR3 protein: CASSKGGQSLNQPQHF
CDR3 DNA: TGTGCCAGCAGCAAAGGGGGCCAATCCCTCAATCAGCCCCAGCATTTT

V gene: TRBV6-2/TRBV6-3
clone size: .
D gene: TRBD1
J gene: TRBJ1-1
CDR3 protein: CASGDRRTEAFF
CDR3 DNA: TGTGCCAGCGGGGACAGAAGGACTGAAGCTTTCTTT

V gene: TRBV19
clone size: .
D gene: .
J gene: TRBJ1-1
CDR3 protein: CASSTGPGKNTEAFF
CDR3 DNA: TGTGCCAGTAGTACCGGACCGGGAAAGAACACTGAAGCTTTCTTT

V gene: TRBV25-1
clone size: .
D gene: TRBD1
J gene: TRBJ1-4
CDR3 protein: CASSEPTGFREKLFF
CDR3 DNA: TGTGCCAGCAGTGAACCGACAGGGTTCAGAGAAAAACTGTTTTTT

V gene: TRBV7-8
clone size: many
D gene: .
J gene: TRBJ2-2
CDR3 protein: CASSIEAGATGELFF
CDR3 DNA: TGTGCCAGCAGCATCGAGGCGGGGGCCACCGGGGAGCTGTTTTTT

V gene: TRBV9
clone size: many
D gene: .
J gene: TRBJ2-7
CDR3 protein: CASSVGSASYEQYF
CDR3 DNA: TGTGCCAGCAGCGTAGGATCAGCTTCCTACGAGCAGTACTTC

V gene: TRBV3-1
clone size: .
D gene: .
J gene: TRBJ2-2
CDR3 protein: CASSQDHRTANTGELFF
CDR3 DNA: TGTGCCAGCAGCCAAGATCATAGGACAGCGAACACCGGGGAGCTGTTTTTT

V gene: TRBV12-3/TRBV12-4
clone size: many
D gene: .
J gene: TRBJ1-1
CDR3 protein: CASSIEQGRVTEAFF
CDR3 DNA: TGTGCCAGCAGTATTGAACAGGGTAGGGTCACTGAAGCTTTCTTT

V gene: TRBV10-2
clone size: .
D gene: TRBD1
J gene: TRBJ2-2
CDR3 protein: CASSEPDRARGTGELFF
CDR3 DNA: TGCGCCAGCAGTGAGCCGGACAGGGCGAGAGGGACCGGGGAGCTGTTTTTT

V gene: TRBV7-2
clone size: few
D gene: TRBD2
J gene: TRBJ2-7
CDR3 protein: CASRKEGGLAGSEQYF
CDR3 DNA: TGTGCCAGCAGGAAAGAGGGGGGACTAGCGGGAAGCGAGCAGTACTTC

V gene: TRBV9
clone size: many
D gene: .
J gene: TRBJ2-5
CDR3 protein: CASSTPHDQETQYF
CDR3 DNA: TGTGCCAGCAGCACCCCACACGACCAAGAGACCCAGTACTTC

V gene: TRBV7-2
clone size: once
D gene: TRBD1
J gene: TRBJ1-5
CDR3 protein: CASSDGTGGNKRQPQHF
CDR3 DNA: TGTGCCAGCAGCGACGGGACAGGGGGGAACAAAAGGCAGCCCCAGCATTTT

V gene: TRBV20-1
clone size: few
D gene: TRBD1
J gene: TRBJ1-5
CDR3 protein: CSARDGTGFPNQPQHF
CDR3 DNA: TGCAGTGCTAGAGATGGGACAGGTTTTCCCAATCAGCCCCAGCATTTT

V gene: TRBV9
clone size: .
D gene: .
J gene: TRBJ1-1
CDR3 protein: CASSVGTGSGAFF
CDR3 DNA: TGTGCCAGCAGCGTAGGGACCGGGTCTGGTGCTTTCTTT

V gene: TRBV4-3
clone size: many
D gene: .
J gene: TRBJ2-5
CDR3 protein: CASSQAKGQVETQYF
CDR3 DNA: TGCGCCAGCAGCCAAGCGAAGGGGCAGGTAGAGACCCAGTACTTC

V gene: TRBV12-3/TRBV12-4
clone size: few
D gene: TRBD2
J gene: TRBJ2-7
CDR3 protein: CASRDTGTSFFYEQYF
CDR3 DNA: TGTGCCAGCAGAGATACCGGGACTAGCTTTTTCTACGAGCAGTACTTC

V gene: TRBV7-9
clone size: once
D gene: .
J gene: TRBJ1-1
CDR3 protein: CASSQDQLNTEAFF
CDR3 DNA: TGTGCCAGCAGCCAAGATCAGTTGAACACTGAAGCTTTCTTT

V gene: TRBV6-5
clone size: .
D gene: .
J gene: TRBJ1-4
CDR3 protein: CASSALEGQGEKLFF
CDR3 DNA: TGTGCCAGCAGTGCTCTTGAGGGGCAAGGGGAAAAACTGTTTTTT

V gene: TRBV5-1
clone size: once
D gene: TRBD2
J gene: TRBJ2-5
CDR3 protein: CASSVTGTSSETQYF
CDR3 DNA: TGCGCCAGCAGCGTGACCGGGACTAGCAGCGAGACCCAGTACTTC